This T cell receptor beta chain was sequenced in a study of cytomegalovirus exposure and HLA in healthy donors. Sequencing used immunoSEQ multiplex PCR; TCRdb keeps in-frame clones, though not all of them. The data contain around 180,000 clones, roughly 80% of them seen just once; the ten biggest clones take up under 7.5%. The CDR3 loop spans 16 amino acids. With V trimmed by 5 bases and J by 9 bases, 9 bases remained unmatched. Looked up from germline, CDR1 is SSHAT and CDR2 is FNYEAQ (reference sequence). Sequenced material: PBMCs. The sequence derives from a man younger than 35 in good health and CMV-seropositive. The genes are TRBV7-7 and TRBJ2-1; 14 nucleotides line up with TRBD2. CDR3 coding DNA: TGTGCCAGCAGCCCCCAAGGGACTAGCGGGAGTGGTGAGCAGTTCTTC. This translates into CASSPQGTSGSGEQFF.